The 18 T cell receptor beta chains below come from one sample, sequenced in a study of blood T cells in healthy people across ages. With a J-beta primer mix and a sample-barcoded 5' primer, a second PCR ran about 7 to 12 cycles. TCRdb used MiXCR to reprocess the 5' RACE reads, holding one entry per CDR3 protein. The data hold roughly 700,000 distinct CDR3 sequences, with around 48% observed a single time. Material for sequencing was blood. These receptors came from a woman aged 55-69 years in good health.

Concerning this clonotype itself: A much larger clone lies a single base off, so this may be a read error. V is TRBV20-1 and J is TRBJ2-1; 9 bases are shared with TRBD1. The J call may be mistaken, given a closer DNA end match to TRBJ2-7. This CDR3 spans 15 amino acids. Germline CDR1 DFQATT, CDR2 SNEGSKA (reference sequence). The CDR3 region has the DNA TGCAGTGCTAGAGATGAAGACAGGGGGTACAATGAGCAGTACTTC. Its protein product is CSARDEDRGYNEQYF.

This clonotype was counted only a few times. V gene TRBV7-6 combines with J gene TRBJ2-3; 7 bases agree with TRBD2. This CDR3 spans 16 amino acids. V shed 2 bases, J shed 8 bases, and the junction held 13 bases outside the gene matches. Germline V gene sequence: CDR1 SGHVS, CDR2 FNYEAQ. In nucleotides, the CDR3 is TGTGCCAGCAGCTTACGGGCGGGAGTGGGGAGCGGTACGCAGTATTTT. It translates to CASSLRAGVGSGTQYF.

This clonotype was detected a few times. This chain joins TRBV29-1 and TRBJ2-1; possible D gene TRBD1, 5 bases. The V end lost 6 bases, the J end lost 6 bases, and 9 bases lay between the germline ends. The germline V gene encodes CDR1 SQVTM and CDR2 ANQGSEA. The CDR3 runs to 11 residues. The CDR3 protein is CSVFRGNEQFF. In DNA form, the CDR3 reads TGCAGCGTCTTTAGGGGCAATGAGCAGTTCTTC.

In its sample, this clonotype was seen a few times. The CDR3 spells CASSLRQRMGPDTQYF. Written as DNA, the CDR3 is TGTGCCAGCAGTTTAAGGCAGCGTATGGGGCCAGATACGCAGTATTTT. The rearrangement uses TRBV28 and TRBJ2-3; D is perhaps TRBD1 (5 bases). V was shortened by 2 bases and J by 4 bases, with 16 bases between the two germline ends. The CDR3 contains 16 residues. Germline-derived CDR1 and CDR2 are MDHEN and SYDVKM.

This rearrangement joins TRBV6-2 or TRBV6-3 to TRBJ2-1; 8 nucleotides line up with TRBD1. The J segment lost 3 bases and the V segment lost 6 bases, leaving 13 bases of the junction unmatched. Germline-derived CDR1 and CDR2 are MNHEY and SVGEGT. The CDR3 sequence is 17 residues long. The DNA for the CDR3 is TGTGCCAGCAGCCAGGTGGGACAGGAGATTTACTACAATGAGCAGTTCTTC. Protein: CASSQVGQEIYYNEQFF.

The rearrangement links TRBV3-1 to TRBJ1-2, with 7 bases identical to TRBD1. V shed 6 bases, J shed 6 bases, and the junction held 4 bases outside the gene matches. Looked up from germline, CDR1 is LGHDT and CDR2 is YNNKEL (reference sequence). CDR3 length equals 12 residues. The CDR3 region is CASRQGKDGYTF. CDR3 nucleotides: TGTGCCAGCAGACAGGGGAAAGATGGCTACACCTTC.

The chain recombines TRBV20-1 with TRBJ2-1; no clear D. This CDR3 has 14 residues. The germline CDR1 and CDR2 sequences are DFQATT and SNEGSKA (reference sequence). The germline V and J ends were trimmed by 0 bases and 14 bases, with 20 bases remaining between them. The CDR3 sequence: CSARDSQGRTREFF. In DNA, the CDR3 is TGCAGTGCTAGAGATTCACAAGGGCGGACCCGGGAGTTCTTC.

On this clonotype: Just one base apart from a much larger clone, this may be a read error. The rearrangement uses TRBV7-3 and TRBJ2-7; TRBD2 is a possible D gene (5 bases). Germline loops: CDR1 SGHTA, CDR2 FQGTGA. This CDR3 region has 13 residues. V lost 4 bases and J lost 6, with 13 bases in between. CDR3 loop: CASSYTTRGEQYF. In DNA, the CDR3 is TGTGCCAGCAGCTACACTACTCGGGGCGAGCAGTACTTC.

This clonotype was seen more than once but under ten times. The gene calls are TRBV18 and TRBJ1-1, with no clear D. With 4 bases removed from V and 0 bases from J, the gap between germline ends came to 9 bases. The CDR3 sequence is 14 residues long. Germline V gives CDR1 KGHSH, CDR2 LQKENI. CDR3 nucleotides: TGTGCCAGCTCACAAAGCGTTATGAACACTGAAGCTTTCTTT. It yields the protein CASSQSVMNTEAFF.

The chain has TRBV4-2 and TRBJ1-4; perhaps TRBD1 as D (6 bases). CDR1 LGHNA and CDR2 YNFKEQ come from the germline V gene. The germline V and J ends were trimmed by 3 bases and 7 bases, with 15 bases remaining between them. The CDR3 contains 15 residues. The CDR3 nucleotides are TGTGCCAGCAGCCAGGCCAGGGGTCGACGTGAAAAACTGTTTTTT. It yields the protein CASSQARGRREKLFF.

The J gene is TRBJ2-1, the V gene TRBV28; tentatively, D is TRBD1 (5 bases). The CDR3 is 15 residues long. The germline V and J ends were trimmed by 4 bases and 5 bases, with 15 bases remaining between them. The germline gives CDR1 MDHEN, CDR2 SYDVKM. The CDR3 DNA reads TGTGCCAGCAGTTCAACCCAGGGCCAAAACAATGAGCAGTTCTTC. Translation: CASSSTQGQNNEQFF.

The chain is built from TRBV11-1 and TRBJ1-3; D gene unclear. V lost 1 base and J lost 3, with 10 bases in between. CDR1 is SGHAT, CDR2 FQDESV, per germline (reference sequence). This CDR3 comprises 15 residues. CDR3 bases: TGTGCCAGCAGCTTAGGCCGGAGACTTGGAAACACCATATATTTT. Protein product: CASSLGRRLGNTIYF.

The chain employs TRBV29-1 and TRBJ2-7; TRBD2 aligns across 8 bases. The CDR3 spans 15 residues. Trimming cost V 4 bases and J 3 bases; bases outside gene matches: 11. Germline V lookup: CDR1 SQVTM, CDR2 ANQGSEA. Here the CDR3 DNA reads TGCAGCGTTGCCGAAGGGCGTCGGGGGGGCTACGAGCAGTACTTC. Protein: CSVAEGRRGGYEQYF.

Only a few counts were recorded for this clonotype. The V and J genes are TRBV5-1 and TRBJ2-5; 7 positions agree with TRBD2. The germline CDR1 and CDR2 sequences are SGHRS and YFSETQ. CDR3 size: 12 residues. J was trimmed by 9 bases and V by 4 bases; bases with no gene match: 6. In DNA, the CDR3 is TGCGCCAGCAGCCTAGGGAGGGAGGCCCAGTACTTC. This sequence encodes CASSLGREAQYF.

CDR3 bases: TGCGCCAGCAGCTTGGCCGGGACAGGGGAGTACGAGCAGTACTTC. As protein: CASSLAGTGEYEQYF. This rearrangement joins TRBV5-1 to TRBJ2-7; 10 bases are shared with TRBD1. The CDR3 has 15 amino acids. The germline V gene has CDR1 SGHRS and CDR2 YFSETQ. The V gene end was trimmed by 0 bases and the J gene end by 4 bases; junction bases not matched to a gene: 4.

The chain carries TRBV20-1 and TRBJ1-6; D is perhaps TRBD1 (5 bases). This CDR3 has 15 amino acids. Trimming took 0 bases from V and 9 from J, leaving 15 bases between them. Germline V gene lookup returns CDR1 DFQATT and CDR2 SNEGSKA (reference sequence). CDR3 amino acids: CSAREPEGSGSPLHF. In DNA, the CDR3 is TGCAGTGCTAGAGAGCCTGAGGGGAGCGGTTCACCCCTCCACTTT.

The chain combines TRBV7-6 with TRBJ2-1, with a tentative D call TRBD2 (5 bases). The V gene's germline CDR1 is SGHVS and CDR2 FNYEAQ. This CDR3 has 14 residues. V was clipped by 2 bases and J by 10 bases, with 15 bases between them. The chain's CDR3 is CASSLNRRGKEQFF. The CDR3 DNA is TGTGCCAGCAGCTTAAACAGACGGGGAAAGGAGCAGTTCTTC.

V and J are TRBV20-1 and TRBJ1-2; D unresolved. V shed 1 base and J shed 0 bases, with 9 bases lying between them. This CDR3 spans 14 amino acids. CDR1 and CDR2 from the germline V gene are DFQATT and SNEGSKA (reference sequence). The CDR3 nucleotides read TGCAGTGCTAGAGTCGCAAACACTAACTATGGCTACACCTTC. Translated: CSARVANTNYGYTF.